This T cell receptor (beta chain) was identified during a study of blood T cell repertoires in COVID-19. Only in-frame clones appear in the TCRdb table, and some are missing; sequencing was by immunoSEQ multiplex PCR. The sample has 200,000 to 250,000 clones; around 90% are singletons. Germline V gene sequence: CDR1 MGHRA, CDR2 YSYEKL. The germline V and J ends were trimmed by 2 bases and 3 bases, with 10 bases remaining between them. There are 15 residues in the CDR3. Input material: peripheral blood. The clonotype was recovered from a man aged 25-45 years with COVID-19, enrolled during active disease. The chain joins TRBV4-1 to TRBJ1-4; D is unresolved. The CDR3 region has the DNA TGCGCCAGCAGCCAATATGACGGGGCTAATGAAAAACTGTTTTTT. It is translated as CASSQYDGANEKLFF.